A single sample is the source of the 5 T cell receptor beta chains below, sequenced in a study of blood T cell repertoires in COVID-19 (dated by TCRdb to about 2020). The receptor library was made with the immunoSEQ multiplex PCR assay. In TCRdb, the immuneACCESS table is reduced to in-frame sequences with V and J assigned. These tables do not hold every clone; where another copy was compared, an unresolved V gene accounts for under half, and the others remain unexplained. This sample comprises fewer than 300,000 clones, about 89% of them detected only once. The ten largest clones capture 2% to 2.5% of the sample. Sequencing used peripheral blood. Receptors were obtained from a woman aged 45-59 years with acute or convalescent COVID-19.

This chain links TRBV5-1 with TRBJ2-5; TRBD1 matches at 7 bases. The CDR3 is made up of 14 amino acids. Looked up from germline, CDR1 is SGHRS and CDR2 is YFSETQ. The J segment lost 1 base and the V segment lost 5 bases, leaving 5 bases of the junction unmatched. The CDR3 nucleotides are TGCGCCAGCAGAGGGGGACAGCCCCAAGAGACCCAGTACTTC. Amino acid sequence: CASRGGQPQETQYF.

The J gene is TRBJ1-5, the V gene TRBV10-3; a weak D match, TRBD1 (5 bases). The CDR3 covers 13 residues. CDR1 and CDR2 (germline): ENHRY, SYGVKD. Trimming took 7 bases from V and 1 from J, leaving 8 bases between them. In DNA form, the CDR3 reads TGTGCCATCAATCAGGGCAGCAATCAGCCCCAGCATTTT. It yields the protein CAINQGSNQPQHF.

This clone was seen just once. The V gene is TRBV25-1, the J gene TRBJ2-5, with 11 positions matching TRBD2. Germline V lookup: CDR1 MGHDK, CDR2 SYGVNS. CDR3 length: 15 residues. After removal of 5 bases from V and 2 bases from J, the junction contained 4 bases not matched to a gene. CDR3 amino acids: CASSRRLAGQETQYF. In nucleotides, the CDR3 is TGTGCCAGCAGTCGAAGACTAGCGGGACAAGAGACCCAGTACTTC.

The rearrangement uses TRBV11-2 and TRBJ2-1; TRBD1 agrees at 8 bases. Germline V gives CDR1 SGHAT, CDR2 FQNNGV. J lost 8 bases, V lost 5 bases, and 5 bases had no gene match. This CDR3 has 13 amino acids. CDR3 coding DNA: TGTGCCAGCAGCGACGGACAGGGAGATGAGCAGTTCTTC. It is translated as CASSDGQGDEQFF.

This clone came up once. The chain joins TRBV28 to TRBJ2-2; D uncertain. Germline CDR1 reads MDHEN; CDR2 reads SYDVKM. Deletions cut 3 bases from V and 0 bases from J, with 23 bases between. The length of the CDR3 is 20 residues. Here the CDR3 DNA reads TGTGCCAGCAGTTTTTTCGTTGGGCGAATCTATATAACGAACACCGGGGAGCTGTTTTTT. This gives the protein CASSFFVGRIYITNTGELFF.